This TCR beta chain was found in a study of OX40 agonist ivuxolimab in advanced cancers. Describing the broader study: Ivuxolimab was a fully human IgG2 agonistic monoclonal antibody targeting the costimulatory receptor OX40 (CD134). Intravenous ivuxolimab was administered to patients every 2 weeks at six dose levels: 0.01, 0.1, 0.3, 1.5, 3 and 10 mg/kg. Of the roughly 51 dose-escalation patients, hepatocellular carcinoma was present in about 20, melanoma in some 15, renal cell carcinoma in 9 and head and neck cancer in 9. A male proportion of roughly 80% and a mean age of roughly 58 years, ranging from 23 to 79, were recorded for the dose-escalation cohort. Prior anti-PD-1, anti-PD-L1 or anti-CTLA-4 therapy was permitted, and less than 45% of dose-escalation patients had received checkpoint inhibitors. Partial responses were achieved by three dose-escalation patients, of whom one had hepatocellular carcinoma and two had cutaneous melanoma. The purpose of peripheral TCRbeta sequencing was to test whether ivuxolimab changed TCR sequence diversity and led to clonal T-cell expansion. The paper describes the monotherapy dose-escalation part (N of about 47 patients) of the phase I trial of ivuxolimab. Study-wide findings and limitations: At doses of 0.1 to 3.0 mg/kg, clonal expansion of both CD4+ and CD8+ T cells in blood was seen between baseline and week 6. After ivuxolimab, CD8+ T cells had more expanded clones than CD4+ T cells on average. Antigen specificity was not determined for the clonally expanded peripheral T cells. In partial responders in the 0.1-3.0 mg/kg groups, normalized peripheral clonal expansion was found to be among the lowest, especially among CD8+ T cells. Low levels of normalized T-cell clonal expansion were also seen in some patients who did not respond.

Genomic DNA was isolated from the sorted cells so that the TCRbeta CDR3 region could be sequenced. The immunoSEQ Assay was used to sequence the TCRbeta CDR3 regions. TCRdb took this table from immuneACCESS and kept in-frame rearrangements with V and J called. Such tables lack part of the clones; where checked against another copy, unresolved V genes explain under half of the gap, and the rest is unexplained. For this sample the table gives 61,000 or so clones, of which around 83% were detected only once. The top ten hold roughly 3.3% of the sample. The trial excluded patients who had a history of autoimmune disease or who were on systemic immunosuppression. Peripheral blood for TCR sequencing was collected from all dose cohorts at baseline, on cycle 4 day 1, and on cycle 7 day 1. Samples were obtained from an open-label, multicenter, first-in-human phase I dose-escalation trial of ivuxolimab. Adults with locally advanced or metastatic melanoma, renal cell carcinoma, hepatocellular carcinoma or head and neck squamous cell carcinoma were enrolled in the trial. Before TCR sequencing, CD4+ T cells and CD8+ T cells were sorted from peripheral blood as separate populations.

From cysteine to phenylalanine, the CDR3 is 16 amino acids long. Only the CDR3 DNA stays, 48 bases, in frame from base 1. Trimming accounts for 6 bases at V and 1 base at J, while the number of junction bases matched to no gene is 9. CDR1 and CDR2 are drawn from the germline V gene (reference sequence): LNHDA, SQIVND. Of note for this clone: It has no known antigen specificity. The input lacks base qualities; no much larger clone sits a single base away.

The sequence links TRBV19 to TRBJ1-5, with TRBD1 matching 7 junction bases. The receptor's source is an adult with an advanced solid tumor such as melanoma, head and neck, liver or kidney cancer. Sample: CD4+ or CD8+ T cells sorted from blood, taken in a trial of the OX40 agonist ivuxolimab. The CDR3 here reads CASRITGETSNQPQHF. The DNA sequence is as follows: TGTGCCAGTAGGATAACAGGGGAGACCAGCAATCAGCCCCAGCATTTT.